This entry concerns a single T cell receptor beta chain. The antigen it recognizes is unknown. No quality values exist for individual bases; no much larger clone is one base distant. The data are from a study of technical replicates of blood from a few donors (dated by TCRdb to 2015 to 2018). According to the germline V gene (reference sequence), CDR1 reads SEHNR and CDR2 reads FQNEAQ. The junction shows trimming of 5 bases on V and 6 bases on J, and the gene matches do not reach 6 bases of it. The CDR3 numbers 14 residues from cysteine through phenylalanine. Only the CDR3 portion is preserved as DNA: 42 bases, with reading frame beginning at the first base. Preparation of the library involved the immunoSEQ multiplex PCR assay. Drawn from immuneACCESS, this table holds only the in-frame rearrangements with V and J called that TCRdb kept. Clones are partly lost; checked studies trace under half to an unresolved V gene and leave the rest unexplained. In all, the sample holds more than 95,000 clones, and approximately 95% of those were seen once. The top ten constitute 0.2% to 0.25% of the sample.

This clonotype was sampled from a human donor in good health. Sequencing was performed on T cells isolated from PBMCs. This chain is built from TRBV7-9 and TRBJ2-1, and TRBD2 aligns with 8 junction nucleotides. The CDR3 protein is CASSPGGALNEQFF. The DNA sequence reads TGTGCCAGCAGCCCCGGGGGGGCGCTCAATGAGCAGTTCTTC.